This passage covers 17 T cell receptor beta chains from one sample sequenced in a study of CD8+CD57+ T cells in acquired aplastic anemia. Genomic DNA served as template for TCR beta VDJ and CDR3 profiling. A single record per CDR3 protein comes from TCRdb applying MiXCR to the reads. The sample has hundreds of thousands of distinct CDR3 sequences, around 68% seen once; the top ten hold 4%. The sample consisted of sorted CD4+, CD8+, or CD8+CD57+ T cells (not recorded which) from PBMCs. The receptor source for this set is a human donor in good health, serving as a control.

Points on this clonotype: This may be a read error: a much more frequent sequence differs by one nucleotide. This rearrangement joins TRBV5-4 to TRBJ2-1; TRBD2 matches at 13 bases. The CDR3 contains 18 residues. Unmatched junction bases numbered 13, after V lost 3 bases and J lost 7 bases. The germline V gene encodes CDR1 SGHNT and CDR2 YYREEE (reference sequence). CDR3 amino acids: CASSSGTSGEAGWNEQFF. The CDR3 bases are TGTGCCAGCAGCTCCGGGACTAGCGGGGAGGCGGGGTGGAATGAGCAGTTCTTC.

This chain links TRBV11-2 with TRBJ2-5; the D gene could be TRBD1 or TRBD2 (5 bases each). The CDR3 contains 13 residues. Germline values: CDR1 SGHAT, CDR2 FQNNGV. With 5 bases removed from V and 5 bases from J, the gap between germline ends came to 12 bases. CDR3 residues: CASSRGDWETQYF. The CDR3 DNA sequence: TGTGCCAGCAGCCGAGGGGATTGGGAGACCCAGTACTTC.

This chain uses TRBV7-2 with TRBJ2-7; the D call may be TRBD1 or TRBD2 (5 bases each). With 5 bases removed from V and 2 bases from J, the gap between germline ends came to 22 bases. The germline V gene encodes CDR1 SGHTA and CDR2 FQGNSA. CDR3 length: 17 residues. CDR3 in DNA: TGTGCCAGCAGCCCCGTTTGGGGCGGCGGGTCAACCTACGAGCAGTACTTC. Translating it yields CASSPVWGGGSTYEQYF.

The chain links TRBV6-9 to TRBJ1-6; D is ambiguous. Germline CDR1 and CDR2: MNHGY and SVAAGI. The CDR3 spans 14 residues. Deletions cut 6 bases from V and 10 bases from J, with 16 bases between. This CDR3 is CASSPDTPGSPLHF. The CDR3 DNA reads as TGTGCCAGCAGCCCTGACACCCCTGGCTCACCCCTCCACTTT.

V gene TRBV15 combines with J gene TRBJ1-1; D is perhaps TRBD1 (5 bases). The ends were cut back, 3 bases at V and 4 bases at J, with 12 bases in the middle. Germline assignment: CDR1 LNHNV and CDR2 YYDKDF (reference sequence). The CDR3 runs 14 residues. CDR3 amino acids: CATSSLSGITEAFF. Written as DNA, the CDR3 is TGTGCCACCAGCAGCTTGTCAGGGATCACTGAAGCTTTCTTT.

This clonotype was seen at least ten times. The chain recombines TRBV2 with TRBJ1-3; TRBD1 matches 8 bases. The CDR3 totals 16 residues. The germline V gene has CDR1 SNHLY and CDR2 FYNNEI. J lost 1 base, V lost 6 bases, and 8 bases had no gene match. As DNA, the CDR3 is TGTGCCAGCAGGCCCCCGGGACAGGCGTCTGGAAACACCATATATTTT. Its protein product is CASRPPGQASGNTIYF.

As concerns this clonotype: A much larger clone lies one base from this, so it may be a read error. The chain links TRBV11-3 to TRBJ1-3; 7 nucleotides line up with TRBD1. CDR3 length: 11 residues. Trimming at V came to 5 bases and at J to 10 bases, leaving 2 bases not matched to a gene. Germline V gene lookup returns CDR1 SGHNT and CDR2 YENEEA. CDR3 sequence: CASSLQGTIYF. As DNA, the CDR3 is TGTGCCAGCAGCCTACAGGGGACCATATATTTT.

Worth noting for this clonotype: This may be a read error, as it is one base from a much larger clone. The rearrangement joins TRBV5-4 to TRBJ1-2, with 7 bases aligning to TRBD1. This CDR3 is 14 amino acids long. CDR1 is SGHNT, CDR2 YYREEE, per germline (reference sequence). V shed 3 bases and J 8 bases; nucleotides not matched to a gene: 10. The CDR3 DNA follows: TGTGCCAGCAGCTCGATAAGACAGGGTAGGGGCTACACCTTC. Protein: CASSSIRQGRGYTF.

This clonotype has ten or more counts. The chain couples TRBV5-6 to TRBJ2-2; D may correspond to TRBD1 or TRBD2 (5 bases each). Trimming shortened V by 5 bases and J by 4 bases, and 15 bases separated the two germline ends. Germline values: CDR1 SGHDT, CDR2 YYEEEE. The CDR3 runs 15 residues. This CDR3 reads CASRPWDRSTGELFF. Written as DNA, the CDR3 is TGTGCCAGCAGACCTTGGGACCGATCCACCGGGGAGCTGTTTTTT.

At least ten counts were recorded for this clonotype. This chain links TRBV20-1 with TRBJ1-6; 7 bases fit TRBD1. The CDR3 consists of 15 residues. The germline V gene encodes CDR1 DFQATT and CDR2 SNEGSKA (reference sequence). With 3 bases clipped from V and 9 bases from J, the junction kept 11 bases outside the gene matches. CDR3 protein: CSARRSGTDISPLHF. The CDR3, as DNA: TGCAGTGCTAGGAGATCCGGGACAGACATTTCACCCCTCCACTTT.

As to this clonotype: Sequence at one end of the junction differs from germline and may be a read error. The chain links TRBV9 to TRBJ2-5; D possibly corresponds to TRBD1 (6 bases). The V gene's germline CDR1 is SGDLS and CDR2 YYNGEE. This CDR3 has 14 residues. The CDR3 nucleotides read TGTGCCAGCAGCTCGACGACAGGCTTTGGCAACCCCCACTTC. As protein: CASSSTTGFGNPHF.

The genes are TRBV5-1 and TRBJ2-7; TRBD2 might be the D (6 bases). Germline V gene data show CDR1 as SGHRS and CDR2 as YFSETQ. The CDR3 length is 16 residues. V lost 4 bases, J lost 1 base, and 18 bases lay in between. CDR3 residues: CASSLGRGRSSYEQYF. The CDR3, as DNA: TGCGCCAGCAGCCTGGGCCGGGGGAGAAGTTCCTACGAGCAGTACTTC.

This clonotype was picked up one time. The chain recombines TRBV19 with TRBJ2-5; TRBD2 agrees at 10 bases. Germline CDR1 LNHDA, CDR2 SQIVND (reference sequence). With 5 bases clipped from V and 4 bases from J, the junction kept 13 bases outside the gene matches. The CDR3 is 17 residues long. The CDR3: CASSSGTSGAVRETQYF. The CDR3 nucleotides are TGTGCCAGTAGTTCAGGAACTAGCGGGGCAGTGAGAGAGACCCAGTACTTC.

To note about this clonotype: The conserved closing phenylalanine or tryptophan is absent in this CDR3, likely reflecting a read error. It is unclear where the CDR3 begins or ends on the DNA, so no DNA is shown, and the CDR3 is as TCRdb lists it. The chain joins TRBV7-2 to TRBJ2-5; TRBD1, the table's D call, was not compared with the DNA. The germline V gene encodes CDR1 SGHTA and CDR2 FQGNSA. The CDR3 adds up to 12 amino acids, both ends counted. CDR3 sequence: CASSLAGRRGDS.

The chain has TRBV12-5 and TRBJ1-5, with 7 bases fitting TRBD1. V was pared by 8 bases and J by 9 bases, with 16 bases of the junction left unmatched. This CDR3 is 15 amino acids long. Looked up from germline, CDR1 is LGHNT and CDR2 is FRNRAP. CDR3 in amino acids: CASSKGTALDRPQHF. CDR3 in DNA: TGTGCTAGTAGTAAAGGGACAGCCCTTGATCGGCCCCAGCATTTT.

The chain links TRBV12-3 or TRBV12-4 to TRBJ2-7; 9 bases line up with TRBD1. This CDR3 spans 14 amino acids. J lost 5 bases, V lost 0 bases, and 2 bases had no gene match. CDR3 residues: CASSLADRGHEQYF. In DNA, the CDR3 is TGTGCCAGCAGTTTAGCGGACAGGGGCCACGAGCAGTACTTC.

V usage is TRBV7-4 and J usage is TRBJ2-7; D not certain. V lost 5 bases and J lost 6, with 20 bases in between. Germline V gene lookup returns CDR1 SGHVT and CDR2 SQSDAQ. CDR3 length: 15 residues. The CDR3 loop reads CASSGEVGFNAEQYF. The CDR3 DNA is TGTGCCAGCAGCGGAGAGGTGGGGTTTAACGCCGAGCAGTACTTC.